Shown below are 2 T cell receptor beta chains from a single sample sequenced in a study of shared clonotypes between healthy human individuals. Repertoires were generated with immunoSEQ multiplex PCR, while TCRdb's copy carries only in-frame clones and drops some. The table lists 550,000 to 800,000 clones, 74% of them singletons. The specimen was memory CD4+ T cells sorted from blood. Sample subset: CD45RA-negative fraction. The receptors were sampled from a woman in her 30s in good health.

This sequence joins TRBV28 and TRBJ2-7; the match to TRBD2 covers 8 bases. After removal of 1 base from V and 5 bases from J, the junction contained 4 bases not matched to a gene. The CDR3 is made up of 14 amino acids. From germline, CDR1 is MDHEN and CDR2 SYDVKM. In DNA form, the CDR3 reads TGTGCCAGCAGTTTATCTAGCGGGCTCGACGAGCAGTACTTC. It is translated as CASSLSSGLDEQYF.

V and J are TRBV15 and TRBJ2-2, with 8 nucleotides matching TRBD1. Germline-derived CDR1 and CDR2 are LNHNV and YYDKDF (reference sequence). CDR3 size: 15 residues. J gave up 4 bases and V 5 bases, and 6 bases lay outside the gene matches. The CDR3 spells CATSGNRGSTGELFF. CDR3 nucleotide sequence: TGTGCCACCAGCGGCAACAGGGGGAGCACCGGGGAGCTGTTTTTT.